Here is one T cell receptor (beta chain) with its context. Its target antigen remains unknown. The input lacks base qualities; no much larger clone sits a single base away. The library was built by means of the immunoSEQ multiplex PCR assay. For most patients, genomic DNA was isolated using the Qiagen DNeasy Blood and Tissue Kit and was shipped frozen to Adaptive Biotechnologies for TCR sequencing. For most patients, genomic DNA was subjected to high-throughput TCR-beta CDR3 sequencing by Adaptive Biotechnologies. Turning to the authors' computational methods: TCR sequencing data were retrieved from Adaptive's ImmunoSEQ software for about 17 patients, whereas three other patients were processed with MiXCR and VDJtools. To correct CD4 versus CD8 sorting errors, sequences present in both subsets at a frequency ratio below 5:1 were removed. CDR3 nucleotide sequences shared by donor and recipient were removed because the origin of these sequences could not be assigned. To count as alloreactive, a clone needed at least 2-fold expansion over unstimulated cells and a minimum CFSE-low frequency of 0.002% (template counts) or 0.001% (read counts). A clone was considered mappable if detected in the sequenced pre-transplant spleen, lymph node, or MLR CFSE-low populations of the donor or recipient. Cumulative frequency of alloreactive clones was calculated as a percentage of all sequences weighted by copy number. This is the immuneACCESS table as TCRdb keeps it, with only in-frame sequences that have V and J called. A part of the clones is gone; compared with another copy, unresolved V genes explain less than half, and the rest is unexplained. That table supplies the V and J calls and clone size; D and trimming were determined from the DNA. Within this sample are tens of thousands of clones, with approximately 95% of them counted one time only. The ten largest clonotypes hold 0.5% to 0.6% of the sample.

What this sample's time point label stands for: cells obtained before transplantation from donor or recipient. CD3+CD4+ and CD3+CD8+ populations were FACS-sorted from unstimulated pre-transplant donor and recipient cells taken from spleen or lymph nodes. This entry belongs to a study of graft-versus-host responses after intestinal transplantation (dated by TCRdb to about 2021). General notes on the study: Multivisceral, liver-intestinal, or isolated intestinal transplants were received by the recipients. Donor T cell macrochimerism was defined as a peak of at least 4% donor T cells among recipient peripheral blood mononuclear cells. After intestinal transplantation, graft-versus-host and host-versus-graft alloreactive T cell clones were followed in the graft, circulation and bone marrow using bulk TCR-beta CDR3 sequencing. Rather than going through the commercial service, samples from three later patients were sequenced in-house on an Illumina MiSeq and processed with MiXCR. To identify alloreactive clones, pre-transplant mixed lymphocyte reaction products were sequenced and compared with unstimulated pre-transplant donor and recipient T cells. The cohort enrolled around 23 intestinal transplant recipients including one retransplant, and a few patients lacking pretransplant specimens were excluded. Anti-thymocyte globulin induction was given to all recipients, followed by maintenance tacrolimus and steroids for two to four years. Broad study findings and their caveats: The conclusions were limited by the relatively low number and heterogeneity of the intestinal transplant patients. In the allografts of patients with donor T cell macrochimerism, GvH to HvG T cell clonal ratios were high. GvH clones turned up in recipient bone marrow, with some appearing earlier in ileal mucosa or blood, a pattern consistent with an intestinal mucosal origin. Peak levels of circulating GvH clones were associated with declines in HvG clones early after transplant.

This receptor was obtained from a human donor who was the organ donor for an intestinal transplant. The input for sequencing was unstimulated CD8+ T cells sorted from spleen or lymph node cells, taken before transplant.

The nucleotides are TGTGCCACCAGCATAATCAGGGGAGATACGCAGTATTTT. The resulting protein is CATSIIRGDTQYF. The chain uses TRBV15 and TRBJ2-3, with a weak D call of TRBD1 (6 bases match). V and J lose 4 bases and 5 bases, and a span of 10 bases separates them. The CDR3, cysteine through phenylalanine, is 13 amino acids long. Only the CDR3 part of the read is kept: 39 bases, read in frame from the first base. As encoded in the germline V gene (reference sequence), CDR1 is LNHNV while CDR2 is YYDKDF.